This is a list of T cell receptor beta chains from one sample in a study of molecular identifiers for immune sequencing clone quantification. TCRdb used MiXCR to reprocess the PCR reads, holding one entry per CDR3 protein. The sample has more than 450,000 distinct CDR3 sequences, about 25% seen once; the top ten hold around 0.79%. The sequenced material came from naive CD8+ T cells from blood, with Jurkat cell RNA spiked in. Receptor source: a human donor in good health. Some libraries in this study had Jurkat cell RNA spiked in. Both conserved end residues are part of each CDR3. A D gene is named only where the DNA matches it firmly. The size of a clone is reported for some rows only, either as once, few or many, or as a class for expanded clones.

abundance: many
d_gene: NA
j_gene: TRBJ1-1
v_gene: TRBV7-9
len: 16
CDR3aa: CASSLAPSTTNTEAFF
CDR3nt: TGTGCCAGCAGCTTAGCCCCCAGTACTACTAACACTGAAGCTTTCTTT

abundance: many
d_gene: NA
j_gene: TRBJ1-1
v_gene: TRBV20-1
len: 15
CDR3aa: CSARASDRPNTEAFF
CDR3nt: TGCAGTGCTAGAGCCTCGGACAGACCGAACACTGAAGCTTTCTTT

abundance: many
d_gene: NA
j_gene: TRBJ2-7
v_gene: TRBV30
len: 11
CDR3aa: CAWSAYYEQYF
CDR3nt: TGTGCCTGGAGTGCCTACTACGAGCAGTACTTC

abundance: few
d_gene: NA
j_gene: TRBJ2-7
v_gene: TRBV3-1
len: 13
CDR3aa: CASSQGNPYEQYF
CDR3nt: TGTGCCAGCAGCCAAGGTAACCCCTACGAGCAGTACTTC

abundance: few
d_gene: NA
j_gene: TRBJ1-1
v_gene: TRBV29-1
len: 15
CDR3aa: CSVEGHDSSYFEAFF
CDR3nt: TGCAGCGTTGAAGGACATGACAGTAGCTACTTTGAAGCTTTCTTT

abundance: once
d_gene: NA
j_gene: TRBJ2-3
v_gene: TRBV7-2
len: 16
CDR3aa: CASSLAGWEYTDTRHF
CDR3nt: TGTGCCAGCAGCTTAGCGGGGTGGGAGTACACAGATACGCGGCATTTT

abundance: few
d_gene: NA
j_gene: TRBJ1-1
v_gene: TRBV30
len: 13
CDR3aa: CAWTRTLNTEAFF
CDR3nt: TGTGCCTGGACCCGGACCTTGAACACTGAAGCTTTCTTT

abundance: NA
d_gene: TRBD1
j_gene: TRBJ2-7
v_gene: TRBV27
len: 13
CDR3aa: CAGLRTGLHEQYF
CDR3nt: TGTGCCGGCCTAAGGACAGGGCTCCACGAGCAGTACTTC

abundance: few
d_gene: NA
j_gene: TRBJ2-7
v_gene: TRBV29-1
len: 15
CDR3aa: CSADTFRGPNYEQYF
CDR3nt: TGCAGCGCCGACACTTTCAGGGGACCCAACTACGAGCAGTACTTC

abundance: many
d_gene: NA
j_gene: TRBJ2-7
v_gene: TRBV6-1
len: 13
CDR3aa: CASSDYRVYEQYF
CDR3nt: TGTGCCAGCAGTGATTACAGGGTCTACGAGCAGTACTTC

abundance: NA
d_gene: NA
j_gene: TRBJ2-1
v_gene: TRBV20-1
len: 14
CDR3aa: CSARGLISYNEQFF
CDR3nt: TGCAGTGCTAGAGGCCTAATCTCCTACAATGAGCAGTTCTTC

abundance: many
d_gene: TRBD1
j_gene: TRBJ2-7
v_gene: TRBV3-1
len: 15
CDR3aa: CASSQPRDSHYEQYF
CDR3nt: TGTGCCAGCAGCCAACCCCGGGACAGCCACTACGAGCAGTACTTC

abundance: many
d_gene: NA
j_gene: TRBJ2-7
v_gene: TRBV5-6
len: 15
CDR3aa: CASSLGTAFSYEQYF
CDR3nt: TGTGCCAGCAGCTTGGGGACAGCCTTTTCCTACGAGCAGTACTTC

abundance: many
d_gene: NA
j_gene: TRBJ2-5
v_gene: TRBV12-3/TRBV12-4
len: 16
CDR3aa: CASSFWTVLYQETQYF
CDR3nt: TGTGCCAGCAGTTTCTGGACAGTTTTGTACCAAGAGACCCAGTACTTC

abundance: NA
d_gene: NA
j_gene: TRBJ2-7
v_gene: TRBV5-5
len: 16
CDR3aa: CASRDGSGTDPYEQYF
CDR3nt: TGTGCCAGCAGGGACGGTTCGGGGACGGACCCCTACGAGCAGTACTTC

abundance: few
d_gene: TRBD2
j_gene: TRBJ2-7
v_gene: TRBV27
len: 18
CDR3aa: CASSPTSGVLAGTYEQYF
CDR3nt: TGTGCCAGCAGTCCCACCAGTGGGGTGCTAGCGGGCACCTACGAGCAGTACTTC

abundance: few
d_gene: NA
j_gene: TRBJ2-6
v_gene: TRBV19
len: 14
CDR3aa: CASKTHSGANVLTF
CDR3nt: TGTGCCAGTAAGACGCACTCTGGGGCCAACGTCCTGACTTTC

abundance: NA
d_gene: NA
j_gene: TRBJ2-7
v_gene: TRBV20-1
len: 14
CDR3aa: CSATPQGGHDERYF
CDR3nt: TGCAGTGCTACCCCACAGGGAGGTCATGACGAGCGGTACTTC

abundance: many
d_gene: NA
j_gene: TRBJ1-1
v_gene: TRBV6-2/TRBV6-3
len: 16
CDR3aa: CASSWDLGQPNTEAFF
CDR3nt: TGTGCCAGCAGTTGGGACCTTGGACAGCCGAACACTGAAGCTTTCTTT

abundance: many
d_gene: NA
j_gene: TRBJ2-5
v_gene: TRBV14
len: 12
CDR3aa: CASSQEPAAQYF
CDR3nt: TGTGCCAGCAGCCAAGAACCGGCGGCCCAGTACTTC

abundance: NA
d_gene: NA
j_gene: TRBJ1-2
v_gene: TRBV27
len: 13
CDR3aa: CASSWGRDYGYTF
CDR3nt: TGTGCCAGCAGTTGGGGCAGAGACTATGGCTACACCTTC

abundance: few
d_gene: NA
j_gene: TRBJ1-5
v_gene: TRBV4-1
len: 15
CDR3aa: CASSRLQGNNQPQHF
CDR3nt: TGCGCCAGCAGCCGGTTACAGGGTAACAATCAGCCCCAGCATTTT

abundance: few
d_gene: NA
j_gene: TRBJ1-5
v_gene: TRBV7-9
len: 15
CDR3aa: CASSPHGGGDQPQHF
CDR3nt: TGTGCCAGCAGCCCCCATGGGGGCGGCGATCAGCCCCAGCATTTT

abundance: NA
d_gene: NA
j_gene: TRBJ2-7
v_gene: TRBV7-2
len: 14
CDR3aa: CASSPMDSFGERYF
CDR3nt: TGTGCCAGCAGCCCGATGGACAGCTTTGGCGAGCGGTACTTC

abundance: NA
d_gene: NA
j_gene: TRBJ2-3
v_gene: TRBV27
len: 15
CDR3aa: CASSLKGGTPDTQYF
CDR3nt: TGTGCCAGCAGTTTAAAGGGGGGGACCCCAGATACGCAGTATTTT

abundance: NA
d_gene: NA
j_gene: TRBJ2-3
v_gene: TRBV19
len: 15
CDR3aa: CASAEGEGSTDTQYF
CDR3nt: TGTGCCAGTGCCGAGGGGGAGGGTAGCACAGATACGCAGTATTTT

abundance: many
d_gene: TRBD2
j_gene: TRBJ2-7
v_gene: TRBV29-1
len: 15
CDR3aa: CSVQGSGGPSYEQYF
CDR3nt: TGCAGCGTTCAGGGGTCGGGAGGGCCGTCCTACGAGCAGTACTTC

abundance: NA
d_gene: TRBD1
j_gene: TRBJ2-1
v_gene: TRBV7-9
len: 16
CDR3aa: CASSPRTGGSYNEQFF
CDR3nt: TGTGCCAGCAGCCCAAGAACAGGGGGCTCCTACAATGAGCAGTTCTTC

abundance: few
d_gene: NA
j_gene: TRBJ2-1
v_gene: TRBV11-2
len: 19
CDR3aa: CASSSPGTLRWRSYNEQFF
CDR3nt: TGTGCCAGCAGCTCACCTGGGACGCTCAGGTGGAGGTCCTACAATGAGCAGTTCTTC

abundance: many
d_gene: NA
j_gene: TRBJ1-1
v_gene: TRBV12-3/TRBV12-4
len: 16
CDR3aa: CASSHLEERADTEAFF
CDR3nt: TGTGCCAGCAGCCATTTGGAAGAAAGGGCGGACACTGAAGCTTTCTTT

abundance: few
d_gene: NA
j_gene: TRBJ1-4
v_gene: TRBV5-1
len: 19
CDR3aa: CASSSTPGGTDVLNEKLFF
CDR3nt: TGCGCCAGCAGCTCAACACCCGGGGGGACGGACGTACTTAATGAAAAACTGTTTTTT

abundance: many
d_gene: TRBD1
j_gene: TRBJ2-7
v_gene: TRBV7-2
len: 15
CDR3aa: CASSTYRGSTYEQYF
CDR3nt: TGTGCCAGCAGCACCTACAGGGGGTCAACCTACGAGCAGTACTTC

abundance: NA
d_gene: NA
j_gene: TRBJ2-1
v_gene: TRBV30
len: 13
CDR3aa: CAWSDVPYNEQFF
CDR3nt: TGTGCCTGGAGTGATGTGCCCTACAATGAGCAGTTCTTC

abundance: many
d_gene: NA
j_gene: TRBJ2-5
v_gene: TRBV6-5
len: 14
CDR3aa: CASSYSPGEETQYF
CDR3nt: TGTGCCAGCAGTTACTCGCCAGGGGAAGAGACCCAGTACTTC